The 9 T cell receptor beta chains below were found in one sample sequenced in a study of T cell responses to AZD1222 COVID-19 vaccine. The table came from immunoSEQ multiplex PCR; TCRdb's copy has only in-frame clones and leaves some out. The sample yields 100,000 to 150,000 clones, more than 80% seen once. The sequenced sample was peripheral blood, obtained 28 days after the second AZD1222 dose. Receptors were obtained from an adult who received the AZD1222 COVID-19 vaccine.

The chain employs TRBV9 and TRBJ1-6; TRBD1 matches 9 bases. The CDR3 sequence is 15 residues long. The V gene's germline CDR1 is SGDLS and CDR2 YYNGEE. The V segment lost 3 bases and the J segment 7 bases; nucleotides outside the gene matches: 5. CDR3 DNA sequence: TGTGCCAGCAGCGAGGGGGACAGGGTAAATTCACCCCTCCACTTT. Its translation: CASSEGDRVNSPLHF.

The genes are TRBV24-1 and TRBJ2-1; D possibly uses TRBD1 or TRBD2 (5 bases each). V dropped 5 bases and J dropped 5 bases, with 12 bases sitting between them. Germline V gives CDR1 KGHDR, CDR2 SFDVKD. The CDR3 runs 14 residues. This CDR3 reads CATSGAAGHNEQFF. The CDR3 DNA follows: TGTGCCACCAGTGGAGCGGCAGGGCACAATGAGCAGTTCTTC.

Here the CDR3 reads CASSTLAGDYEQYF. DNA for the CDR3: TGTGCCAGTAGTACGCTAGCGGGGGACTACGAGCAGTACTTC. V gene TRBV19 combines with J gene TRBJ2-7; 10 bases match TRBD2. Trimming cost V 4 bases and J 3 bases; bases outside gene matches: 3. Germline V gene sequence: CDR1 LNHDA, CDR2 SQIVND (reference sequence). CDR3 length: 14 amino acids.

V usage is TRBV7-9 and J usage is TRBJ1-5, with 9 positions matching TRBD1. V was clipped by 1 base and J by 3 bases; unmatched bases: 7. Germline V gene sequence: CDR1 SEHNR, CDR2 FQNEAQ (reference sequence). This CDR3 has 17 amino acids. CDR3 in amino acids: CASSLGAGTGPNQPQHF. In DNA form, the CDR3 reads TGTGCCAGCAGCTTAGGGGCCGGGACAGGGCCCAATCAGCCCCAGCATTTT.

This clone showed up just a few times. The CDR3 protein is CASRGRERGEAFF. The CDR3 region has the DNA TGTGCCAGCAGGGGACGGGAAAGGGGTGAAGCTTTCTTT. The V call is TRBV27, the J call TRBJ1-1; TRBD1 might be the D (5 bases). V was shortened by 6 bases and J by 7 bases, with 15 bases between the two germline ends. Germline CDR1 MNHEY, CDR2 SMNVEV (reference sequence). The CDR3 has 13 amino acids.

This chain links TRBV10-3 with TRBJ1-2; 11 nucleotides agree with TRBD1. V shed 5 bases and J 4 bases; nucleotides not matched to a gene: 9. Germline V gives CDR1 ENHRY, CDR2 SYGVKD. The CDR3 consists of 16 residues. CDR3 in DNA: TGTGCCATCAGTATTCAGGCCGGGACAGGGGGCTATGGCTACACCTTC. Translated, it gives CAISIQAGTGGYGYTF.

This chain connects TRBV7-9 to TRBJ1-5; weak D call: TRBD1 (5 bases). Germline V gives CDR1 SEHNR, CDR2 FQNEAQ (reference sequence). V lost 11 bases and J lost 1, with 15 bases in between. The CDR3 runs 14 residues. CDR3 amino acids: CASGTVLSNQPQHF. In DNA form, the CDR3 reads TGTGCCTCGGGGACGGTTTTGAGCAATCAGCCCCAGCATTTT.

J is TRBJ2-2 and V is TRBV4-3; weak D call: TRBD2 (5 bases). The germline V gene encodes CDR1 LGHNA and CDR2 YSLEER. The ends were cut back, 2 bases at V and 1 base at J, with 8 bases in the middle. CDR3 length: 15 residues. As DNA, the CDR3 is TGCGCCAGCAGCCAATGGGCGGGGAACACCGGGGAGCTGTTTTTT. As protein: CASSQWAGNTGELFF.

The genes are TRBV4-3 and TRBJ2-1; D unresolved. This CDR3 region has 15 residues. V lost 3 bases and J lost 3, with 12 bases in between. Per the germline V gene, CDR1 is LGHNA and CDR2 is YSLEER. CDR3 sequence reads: CASSQGSGLYNEQFF. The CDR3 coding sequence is TGCGCCAGCAGCCAGGGGTCAGGTCTCTACAATGAGCAGTTCTTC.